The present TCR beta chain was sequenced within a study of control samples from healthy donors and cancer patients. CDR3 size: 13 residues. Germline values: CDR1 SGHRS, CDR2 YFSETQ. Trimming removed 4 bases from V and 7 bases from J, with 12 bases in between. This table comes from immunoSEQ multiplex PCR, and its TCRdb copy is limited to in-frame clones, with some not included. This sample carries about 140,000 clones, 75% to 90% of them seen once, and the ten largest clones take just over 8.5%. The TCR was taken from a woman in her thirties in good health. Material: blood. The chain carries TRBV5-1 and TRBJ2-1; D call uncertain. The CDR3 DNA reads TGCGCCAGCAGCCCCTTGGTTGTAAATGAGCAGTTCTTC. This gives the protein CASSPLVVNEQFF.